Presented here are 15 T cell receptor beta chains from one specimen sequenced in a study of PD-L1 blockade in urothelial cancer. The repertoire was sequenced with immunoSEQ multiplex PCR; TCRdb's copy has only in-frame clones and lacks some. The sample lists 35,000 to 50,000 clones; 70% to 85% were seen once. The input for sequencing was PBMCs, taken around atezolizumab (anti-PD-L1) treatment. The receptors come from an older man with urothelial cancer.

The rearrangement links TRBV11-2 to TRBJ2-1; TRBD2 is a possible D gene (5 bases). The V end lost 5 bases, the J end lost 3 bases, and 14 bases lay between the germline ends. Germline values: CDR1 SGHAT, CDR2 FQNNGV. CDR3 length: 15 amino acids. The CDR3 spells CASSPTTTFYNEQFF. The CDR3 nucleotides read TGTGCCAGCAGCCCGACTACCACCTTCTACAATGAGCAGTTCTTC. Full variable domain (outside the CDR3, taken from reference TRBV11-2 and TRBJ2-1): EAGVAQSPRYKIIEKRQSVAFWCNPISGHATLYWYQQILGQGPKLLIQFQNNGVVDDSQLPKDRFSAERLKGVDSTLKIQPAKLEDSAVYLCASSPTTTFYNEQFFGPGTRLTVL.

The CDR3 loop is CASSTGLAGGGPKETQYF. CDR3 sequence (DNA): TGTGCCAGTAGTACGGGACTAGCGGGAGGAGGGCCCAAAGAGACCCAGTACTTC. This rearrangement joins TRBV19 to TRBJ2-5, with 15 bases fitting TRBD2. The CDR3 loop spans 18 amino acids. V was clipped by 4 bases and J by 3 bases; unmatched bases: 9. The germline gives CDR1 LNHDA, CDR2 SQIVND (reference sequence).

V and J are TRBV9 and TRBJ2-1; 7 nucleotides align to TRBD2. In germline, CDR1 is SGDLS, CDR2 YYNGEE. J lost 7 bases, V lost 2 bases, and 9 bases had no gene match. The CDR3 totals 15 residues. Here the CDR3 reads CASSVYGLVGNEQFF. In nucleotides, the CDR3 is TGTGCCAGCAGCGTTTACGGACTAGTAGGGAATGAGCAGTTCTTC.

A single count supports this clone. The J gene is TRBJ2-7, the V gene TRBV13, with TRBD1 matching 7 bases. The CDR3 length is 15 residues. The germline gives CDR1 PRHDT, CDR2 FYEKMQ (reference sequence). The J segment lost 3 bases and the V segment lost 7 bases, leaving 12 bases of the junction unmatched. The CDR3 nucleotides are TGTGCCAGCAACCCCGCCGGGCAGGGGGTCTACGAGCAGTACTTC. Translating gives CASNPAGQGVYEQYF.

This clone was counted a few times. The rearrangement uses TRBV2 and TRBJ1-2, with D uncertain. This CDR3 is 12 amino acids long. Germline loops: CDR1 SNHLY, CDR2 FYNNEI. V lost 4 bases and J 7 bases, leaving 10 bases between the germline ends. CDR3 coding DNA: TGTGCCAGCAGTGCTTCTGGCAGTGGCTACACCTTC. It yields the protein CASSASGSGYTF.

The chain links TRBV27 to TRBJ1-1, with 8 bases matching TRBD1. This CDR3 contains 15 residues. The V gene end was trimmed by 5 bases and the J gene end by 4 bases; junction bases not matched to a gene: 9. Germline CDR1 and CDR2: MNHEY and SMNVEV (reference sequence). The CDR3 region has the DNA TGTGCCAGCAGTGTTCAGGGGGCGCGGAGCACTGAAGCTTTCTTT. This translates into CASSVQGARSTEAFF.

V usage is TRBV9 and J usage is TRBJ2-2; a weak D match, TRBD2 (5 bases). This CDR3 comprises 16 residues. Deletions cut 5 bases from V and 4 bases from J, with 18 bases between. In germline, CDR1 is SGDLS, CDR2 YYNGEE. CDR3 residues: CASSHREGRGTGELFF. In DNA form, the CDR3 reads TGTGCCAGCAGTCACCGAGAGGGTCGGGGCACCGGGGAGCTGTTTTTT.

CDR3 nucleotides: TGTGCCAGCAGTCTTTCCGTTGAGGACGAGCAGTACTTC. This sequence encodes CASSLSVEDEQYF. The chain links TRBV6-5 to TRBJ2-7; D call uncertain. Germline lookup yields CDR1 MNHEY and CDR2 SVGAGI. V was shortened by 5 bases and J by 5 bases, with 13 bases between the two germline ends. CDR3 length: 13 amino acids.

The chain combines TRBV7-9 with TRBJ2-7; the D gene is possibly TRBD1 (6 bases). Trimming removed 4 bases from V and 2 bases from J, with 12 bases in between. Germline V gene data show CDR1 as SEHNR and CDR2 as FQNEAQ (reference sequence). The CDR3 is 14 amino acids. Written as DNA, the CDR3 is TGTGCCAGCAGCTCCTCGACAGGCACCTACGAGCAGTACTTC. It specifies CASSSSTGTYEQYF.

V gene TRBV11-2 combines with J gene TRBJ2-7; D is uncertain. V was clipped by 3 bases and J by 6 bases, with 9 bases between them. The germline gives CDR1 SGHAT, CDR2 FQNNGV. The length of the CDR3 is 12 residues. As DNA, the CDR3 is TGTGCCAGCAGCTTGCTTCCGAGCGAGCAGTACTTC. Protein sequence: CASSLLPSEQYF.

The chain couples TRBV2 to TRBJ1-2, with 7 positions matching TRBD1. J gave up 14 bases and V 5 bases, and 14 bases lay outside the gene matches. This CDR3 is 13 amino acids long. The germline CDR1 and CDR2 sequences are SNHLY and FYNNEI. In DNA, the CDR3 is TGTGCCAGCAGTTCCCACCCTGGAGGGGGCGGTACCTTC. Translated: CASSSHPGGGGTF.

The chain combines TRBV28 with TRBJ2-1, with 8 bases that match TRBD2. Germline trimming cut 1 base from V and 10 bases from J; bases unmatched to any gene: 9. CDR1 MDHEN and CDR2 SYDVKM come from the germline V gene. The length of the CDR3 is 15 residues. DNA for the CDR3: TGTGCCAGCAGTTTATTCCCGGGAGGGGCATGGGAGCAGTTCTTC. It specifies CASSLFPGGAWEQFF.

The J gene is TRBJ2-5, the V gene TRBV7-9, with 7 bases fitting TRBD2. The CDR3 spans 13 residues. Germline CDR1 SEHNR, CDR2 FQNEAQ (reference sequence). The CDR3 reads CSAGSGNSETQYF. In DNA, the CDR3 is TGTTCCGCGGGAAGCGGGAATTCGGAGACCCAGTACTTC.

The chain combines TRBV5-1 with TRBJ1-2, with unresolved D. The CDR3 has 14 residues. CDR1 SGHRS and CDR2 YFSETQ come from the germline V gene. The V end lost 4 bases, the J end lost 0 bases, and 10 bases lay between the germline ends. This chain's CDR3 is CASSPTPTNYGYTF. CDR3 sequence (DNA): TGCGCCAGCAGCCCTACCCCCACTAACTATGGCTACACCTTC. The full variable domain, with the rest looked up from reference TRBV5-1 and TRBJ1-2, is KAGVTQTPRYLIKTRGQQVTLSCSPISGHRSVSWYQQTPGQGLQFLFEYFSETQRNKGNFPGRFSGRQFSNSRSEMNVSTLELGDSALYLCASSPTPTNYGYTFGSGTRLTVV.

V is TRBV11-3 and J is TRBJ1-1, with D unresolved. The CDR3 consists of 14 residues. CDR1 and CDR2 from the germline V gene are SGHNT and YENEEA. Trimming cost V 5 bases and J 4 bases, with 14 bases left between them. CDR3 sequence (DNA): TGTGCCAGCAGCGTAGCGGTGGGAGGCACTGAAGCTTTCTTT. Translation: CASSVAVGGTEAFF.